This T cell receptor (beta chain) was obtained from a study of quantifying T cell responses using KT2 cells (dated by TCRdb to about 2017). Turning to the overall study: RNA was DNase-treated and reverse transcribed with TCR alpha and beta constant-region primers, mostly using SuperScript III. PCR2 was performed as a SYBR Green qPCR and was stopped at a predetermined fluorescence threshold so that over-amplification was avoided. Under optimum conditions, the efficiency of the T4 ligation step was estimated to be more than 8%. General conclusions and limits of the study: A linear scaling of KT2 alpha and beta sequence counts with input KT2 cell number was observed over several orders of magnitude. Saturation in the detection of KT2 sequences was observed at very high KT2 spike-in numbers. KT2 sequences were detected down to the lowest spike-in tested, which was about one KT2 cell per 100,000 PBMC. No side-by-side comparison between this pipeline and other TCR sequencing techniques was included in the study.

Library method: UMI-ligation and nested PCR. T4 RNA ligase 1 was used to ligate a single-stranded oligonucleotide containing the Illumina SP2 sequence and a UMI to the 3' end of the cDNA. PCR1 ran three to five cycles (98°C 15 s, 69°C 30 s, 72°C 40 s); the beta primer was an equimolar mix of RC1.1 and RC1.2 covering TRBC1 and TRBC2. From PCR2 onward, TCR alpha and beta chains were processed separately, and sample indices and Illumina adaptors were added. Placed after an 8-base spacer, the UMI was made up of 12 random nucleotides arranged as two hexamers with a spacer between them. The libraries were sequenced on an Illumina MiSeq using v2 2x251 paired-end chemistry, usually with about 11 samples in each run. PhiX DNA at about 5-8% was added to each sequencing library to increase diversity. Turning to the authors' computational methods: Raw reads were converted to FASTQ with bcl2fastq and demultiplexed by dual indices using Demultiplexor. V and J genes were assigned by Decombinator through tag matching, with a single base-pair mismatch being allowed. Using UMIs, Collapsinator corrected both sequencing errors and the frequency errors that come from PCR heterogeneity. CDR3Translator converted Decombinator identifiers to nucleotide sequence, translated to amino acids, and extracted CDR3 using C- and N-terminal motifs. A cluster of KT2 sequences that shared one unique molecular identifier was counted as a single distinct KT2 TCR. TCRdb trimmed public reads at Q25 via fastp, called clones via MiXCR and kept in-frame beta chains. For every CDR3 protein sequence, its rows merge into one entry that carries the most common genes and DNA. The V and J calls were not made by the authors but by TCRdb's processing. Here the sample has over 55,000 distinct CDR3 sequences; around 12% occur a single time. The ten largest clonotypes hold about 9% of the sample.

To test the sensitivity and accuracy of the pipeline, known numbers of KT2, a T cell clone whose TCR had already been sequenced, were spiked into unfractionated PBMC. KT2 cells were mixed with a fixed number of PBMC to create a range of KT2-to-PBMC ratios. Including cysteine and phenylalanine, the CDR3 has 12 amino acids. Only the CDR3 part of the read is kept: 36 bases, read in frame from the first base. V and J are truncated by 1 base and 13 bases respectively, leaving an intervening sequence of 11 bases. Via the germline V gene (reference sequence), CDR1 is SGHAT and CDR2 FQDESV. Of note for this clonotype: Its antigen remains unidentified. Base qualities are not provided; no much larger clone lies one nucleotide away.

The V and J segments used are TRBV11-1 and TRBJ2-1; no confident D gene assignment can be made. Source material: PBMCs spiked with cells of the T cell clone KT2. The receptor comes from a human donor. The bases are TGTGCCAGCAGCTTAGAGACCACCGCCCAGTTCTTC. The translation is CASSLETTAQFF.